This record covers a single TCR beta chain. The multiple sclerosis control cohort comprised treatment-naive individuals presenting with stable or active relapsing-remitting disease. Negative isolation was applied to CD8+ and CD4+ T cells, and FACS enrichment was applied to TEMRA cells. cDNA came from roughly 0.5 to 1 ug RNA primed by random hexamers. Amplification of the TCR beta CDR3 was carried out by immunoSEQ multiplex PCR, which spanned a total of 54 Vbeta and 13 Jbeta segments. A single record per CDR3 protein comes from TCRdb applying MiXCR to the immunoSEQ multiplex PCR reads. This table has 300,000 to 350,000 distinct CDR3 sequences, about 90% appearing once. These data are taken from a study of CD8 T cells in Susac syndrome. Trimming shortened V by 3 bases and J by 4 bases, and 12 bases separated the two germline ends. In germline, CDR1 is LNHDA, CDR2 SQIVND (reference sequence). The CDR3 is 14 amino acids.

The chain joins TRBV19 to TRBJ1-2; D gene uncertain. The sequenced sample was CD4+ T cells from PBMCs. The TCR originated in a human donor with multiple sclerosis. Written as DNA, the CDR3 is TGTGCCAGTAGTATCGGACCACGTCTCTATGGCTACACCTTC. As protein: CASSIGPRLYGYTF.